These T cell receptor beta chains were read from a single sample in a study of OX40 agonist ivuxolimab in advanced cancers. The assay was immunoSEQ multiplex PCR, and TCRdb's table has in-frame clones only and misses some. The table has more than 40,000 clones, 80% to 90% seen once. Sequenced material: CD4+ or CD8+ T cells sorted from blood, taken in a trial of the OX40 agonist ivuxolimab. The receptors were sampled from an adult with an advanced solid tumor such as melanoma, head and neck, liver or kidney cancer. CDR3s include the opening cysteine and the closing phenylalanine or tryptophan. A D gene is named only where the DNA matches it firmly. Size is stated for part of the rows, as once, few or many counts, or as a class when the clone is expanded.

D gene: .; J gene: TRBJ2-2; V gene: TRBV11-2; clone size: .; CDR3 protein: CASRMVGSTGELFF; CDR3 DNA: TGTGCCAGCAGAATGGTCGGTAGCACCGGGGAGCTGTTTTTT
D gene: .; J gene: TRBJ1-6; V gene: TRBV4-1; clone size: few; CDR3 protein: CASSQDSAYNSNSPLHF; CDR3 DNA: TGCGCCAGCAGCCAAGATTCGGCTTACAATAGTAATTCACCCCTCCACTTT
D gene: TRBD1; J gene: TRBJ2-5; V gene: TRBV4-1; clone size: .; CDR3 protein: CASSHTGTDLFETQYF; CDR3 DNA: TGCGCCAGCAGCCATACCGGGACAGACTTGTTTGAGACCCAGTACTTC
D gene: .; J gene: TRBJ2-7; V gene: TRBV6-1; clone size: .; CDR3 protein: CASRYNEGYEQYF; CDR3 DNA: TGTGCCAGCAGGTACAATGAGGGATACGAGCAGTACTTC
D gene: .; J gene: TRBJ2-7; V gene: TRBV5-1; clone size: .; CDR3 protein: CASSLEQQGVDEQYF; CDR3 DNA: TGCGCCAGCAGCTTGGAACAACAGGGCGTCGACGAGCAGTACTTC
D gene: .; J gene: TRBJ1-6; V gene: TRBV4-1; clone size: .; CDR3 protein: CASSQAGNDNSPLHF; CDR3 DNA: TGCGCCAGCAGCCAAGCAGGGAATGATAATTCACCCCTCCACTTT
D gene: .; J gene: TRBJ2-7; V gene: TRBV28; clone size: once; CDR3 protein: CASSSRTGDYEQYF; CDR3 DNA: TGTGCCAGCAGTTCAAGGACGGGAGACTACGAGCAGTACTTC
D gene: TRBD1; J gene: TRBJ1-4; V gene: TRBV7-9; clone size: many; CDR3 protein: CASSSYLIDRANEKLFF; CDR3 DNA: TGTGCCAGCAGCTCCTACCTCATAGACAGGGCTAATGAAAAACTGTTTTTT
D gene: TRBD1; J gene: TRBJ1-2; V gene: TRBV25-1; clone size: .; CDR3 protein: CASSRTGGLGDYGYTF; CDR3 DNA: TGTGCCAGCTCCAGGACAGGGGGCTTGGGAGACTATGGCTACACCTTC
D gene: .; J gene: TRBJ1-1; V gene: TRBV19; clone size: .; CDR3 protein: CASSMAAPLGHEAFF; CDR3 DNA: TGTGCCAGTAGTATGGCGGCCCCACTGGGCCATGAAGCTTTCTTT
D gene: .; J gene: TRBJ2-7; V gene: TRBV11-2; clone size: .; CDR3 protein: CASSLGGGLFYEQYF; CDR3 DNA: TGTGCCAGCAGCTTAGGGGGCGGACTCTTCTACGAGCAGTACTTC
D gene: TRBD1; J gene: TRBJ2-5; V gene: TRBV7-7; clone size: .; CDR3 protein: CASSHIGTEETQYF; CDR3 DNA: TGTGCCAGCAGCCACATCGGGACAGAAGAGACCCAGTACTTC
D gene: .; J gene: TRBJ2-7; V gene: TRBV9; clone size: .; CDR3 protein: CASSVAGFRDEQYF; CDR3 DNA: TGTGCCAGCAGCGTAGCGGGATTTCGGGACGAGCAGTACTTC
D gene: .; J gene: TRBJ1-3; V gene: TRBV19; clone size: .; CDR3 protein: CASSWGSRNTIYF; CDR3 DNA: TGTGCCAGTAGTTGGGGGTCCAGAAACACCATATATTTT
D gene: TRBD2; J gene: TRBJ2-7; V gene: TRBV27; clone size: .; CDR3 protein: CASSYTLLAGVSEQYF; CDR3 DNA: TGTGCCAGCAGTTATACCCTACTAGCGGGAGTTTCCGAGCAGTACTTC
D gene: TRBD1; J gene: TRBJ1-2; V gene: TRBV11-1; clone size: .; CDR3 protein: CASSLGQGAGYGYTF; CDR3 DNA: TGTGCCAGCAGCTTGGGACAGGGGGCCGGCTATGGCTACACCTTC
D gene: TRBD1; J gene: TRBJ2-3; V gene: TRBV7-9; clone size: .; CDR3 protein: CASSSRDRLMHTQYF; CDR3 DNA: TGTGCCAGCAGCAGCCGGGACAGGTTAATGCATACGCAGTATTTT